This TCR beta chain emerged from a study of Ad26.COV2.S vaccination and SARS-CoV-2 variants. Study information: Donor joined the COV1001 Ad26.COV2.S trial arm.

The treatment was: some 20 received Ad26.COV2.S at low or high dose, single or two shots; a few received placebo; per-sample allocation not given. Collection of samples fell on day 63 after the first vaccine or placebo injection. Its platform was an Ad26 vector, and its expressed antigen was Wuhan-strain SARS-CoV-2 spike. This clone was detected once. Germline V gene sequence: CDR1 ENHRY, CDR2 SYGVKD. CDR3 size: 14 residues. Trimming removed 5 bases at V and 1 base at J, with 12 bases between. This table comes from immunoSEQ multiplex PCR, and its TCRdb copy is limited to in-frame clones, with some not included. The data show some 250,000 clones, around 87% seen once.

The receptor comes from a person between 18 and 65 years old who received the Ad26.COV2.S COVID-19 vaccine or a placebo. The V gene is TRBV10-3, the J gene TRBJ2-7, with D tentatively TRBD2 (6 bases). This specimen was peripheral blood, taken in a trial of Ad26.COV2.S vaccine versus placebo. CDR3 amino acids: CAISPGLLSYEQYF. CDR3 DNA sequence: TGTGCCATCAGTCCGGGACTCTTGTCCTACGAGCAGTACTTC.